This T cell receptor beta chain was observed in a study of blood T cells in healthy people across ages. The V gene's germline CDR1 is SGHTA and CDR2 FQGNSA. The CDR3 has 16 residues. V was trimmed by 3 bases and J by 0 bases, leaving 11 bases between them. Primed by a sample-barcoded 5' primer and a J-beta primer mix, a second PCR proceeded for about 7 to 11 cycles. TCRdb itself ran the 5' RACE reads through MiXCR, one entry per CDR3 protein. Among nearly 800,000 distinct CDR3 sequences, 20% to 25% were seen once, and the ten largest hold approximately 3.7%. This clonotype was counted a few times. The same data also contributed to another study, on T cells of mothers and their children.

The material sequenced was blood. The source of this sequence is a boy younger than 18 in good health. This sequence joins TRBV7-2 and TRBJ2-2; possibly TRBD1 for D (6 bases). The CDR3 is CASSFTGTSNTGELFF. The CDR3 DNA is TGTGCCAGCAGCTTCACCGGGACATCGAACACCGGGGAGCTGTTTTTT.